This T cell receptor beta chain was identified during a study of T cells in Graves' hyperthyroidism and ophthalmopathy. Turning to this clonotype: No antigen is known for it.

In germline, CDR1 is SEHNR, CDR2 FQNEAQ (reference sequence). The length of the CDR3 is 15 residues. Trimming took 2 bases from V and 4 from J, leaving 12 bases between them. The CDR3 regions of TCR beta were amplified from RNA transcripts. The TCR CDR3 first-round RT-PCR relied on the HTBI primer set. TCRdb re-called the multiplex PCR reads with MiXCR, one entry per CDR3 protein. This table holds hundreds of thousands of distinct CDR3 sequences, approximately 15% found once. Study outcomes and limitations: The blood repertoire included most of the expanded thyroid clonotypes above 0.001. Model-based prediction identified ophthalmopathy a median about 6 months prior to its onset.

The clonotype originates from a middle-aged woman with Graves' ophthalmopathy. Sample: blood. The chain recombines TRBV7-9 with TRBJ1-3; the D is unclear. CDR3: CASSLNINLGNTIYF. The CDR3, as DNA: TGTGCCAGCAGCTTAAATATAAATCTGGGAAACACCATATATTTT.